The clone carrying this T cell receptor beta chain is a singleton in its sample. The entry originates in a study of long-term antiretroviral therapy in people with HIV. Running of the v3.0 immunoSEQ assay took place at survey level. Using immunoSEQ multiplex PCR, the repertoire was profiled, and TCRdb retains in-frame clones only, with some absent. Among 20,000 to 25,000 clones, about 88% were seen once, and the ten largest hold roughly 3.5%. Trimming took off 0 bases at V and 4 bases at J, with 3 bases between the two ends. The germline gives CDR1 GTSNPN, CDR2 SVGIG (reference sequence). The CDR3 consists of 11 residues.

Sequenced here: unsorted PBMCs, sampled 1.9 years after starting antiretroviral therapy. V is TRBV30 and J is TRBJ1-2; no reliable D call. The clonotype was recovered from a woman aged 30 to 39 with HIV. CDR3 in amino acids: CAWSVSYGYTF. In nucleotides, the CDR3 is TGTGCCTGGAGTGTGAGCTATGGCTACACCTTC.